These T cell receptor beta chains were read from a single sample in a study of shared clonotypes between healthy human individuals. The assay was immunoSEQ multiplex PCR, and TCRdb's table has in-frame clones only and misses some. The table has some 2,000,000 clones, 85% to 95% seen once; the top ten hold around 1.1%. The sample comprised naive CD8+ T cells sorted from blood. Receptor source: a man younger than 30 in good health. CDR3s include the opening cysteine and the closing phenylalanine or tryptophan. The order of the fields is clone size, D gene, J gene, V gene, CDR3 protein, CDR3 DNA. A D gene is named only where the DNA matches it firmly. Size tells how often a clone was seen (once, few, many) or the class of an expanded clone, and some rows leave it out.

-,-,TRBJ2-7,TRBV5-4,CASSTAPASNEQYF,TGTGCCAGCAGTACCGCCCCCGCCTCGAACGAGCAGTACTTC
few,-,TRBJ1-4,TRBV5-1,CASTSGTPNEKLFF,TGCGCCAGCACTTCCGGGACACCTAATGAAAAACTGTTTTTT
-,TRBD2,TRBJ2-3,TRBV2,CASSEDSGGVADTQYF,TGTGCCAGCAGTGAAGATAGCGGGGGGGTTGCAGATACGCAGTATTTT
once,-,TRBJ1-1,TRBV9,CASSLIMNTEAFF,TGTGCCAGCAGCCTAATTATGAACACTGAAGCTTTCTTT
-,-,TRBJ2-5,TRBV12-5,CASGLLETQYF,TGTGCTAGTGGTTTGTTGGAGACCCAGTACTTC
-,-,TRBJ2-7,TRBV27,CASSLKGISYEQYF,TGTGCCAGCAGTTTAAAGGGGATCTCCTACGAGCAGTACTTC
-,TRBD1,TRBJ2-7,TRBV19,CASSESPGGAYEQYF,TGTGCCAGTAGTGAAAGTCCAGGGGGTGCGTACGAGCAGTACTTC
-,TRBD1,TRBJ2-7,TRBV19,CASSISGTGGYEQYF,TGTGCCAGTAGTATCTCCGGGACAGGGGGCTACGAGCAGTACTTC
-,-,TRBJ1-4,TRBV4-3,CASSQGQGREKLFF,TGCGCCAGCAGCCAAGGCCAGGGGAGGGAAAAACTGTTTTTT
-,TRBD1,TRBJ2-2,TRBV7-9,CASSPWTGGPGELFF,TGTGCCAGCAGCCCCTGGACAGGGGGCCCCGGGGAGCTGTTTTTT
-,TRBD2,TRBJ2-7,TRBV7-9,CASSLGSASGSYSYEQYF,TGTGCCAGCAGCTTAGGTAGCGCTAGCGGGTCATACTCCTACGAGCAGTACTTC
-,-,TRBJ2-2,TRBV5-1,CASSPRANTGELFF,TGCGCCAGCAGTCCGAGGGCGAACACCGGGGAGCTGTTTTTT
-,-,TRBJ2-7,TRBV7-9,CASSEQEDPAYEQYF,TGTGCCAGCAGCGAACAGGAGGACCCGGCCTACGAGCAGTACTTC
-,-,TRBJ2-1,TRBV11-3,CASSLVRAESYNEQFF,TGTGCCAGCAGCTTAGTACGAGCAGAGTCCTACAATGAGCAGTTCTTC
-,TRBD1,TRBJ1-2,TRBV2,CASSETGQSSYGYTF,TGTGCCAGCAGTGAAACGGGACAGTCCAGCTATGGCTACACCTTC
-,-,TRBJ2-3,TRBV7-9,CASSTGPTGRTDTQYF,TGTGCCAGCAGCACGGGGCCCACAGGGAGGACAGATACGCAGTATTTT
-,-,TRBJ1-5,TRBV9,CASSEGHRSNQPQHF,TGTGCCAGCAGCGAGGGACATCGTAGCAATCAGCCCCAGCATTTT
-,TRBD1,TRBJ2-3,TRBV4-3,CASSQEDRGLGDTQYF,TGCGCCAGCAGCCAAGAGGACAGGGGGCTCGGAGATACGCAGTATTTT
-,-,TRBJ2-7,TRBV19,CASSIDGEQYF,TGTGCCAGTAGTATAGACGGAGAGCAGTACTTC
-,TRBD1,TRBJ1-2,TRBV27,CASSLSIETGVNYGYTF,TGTGCCAGCAGTTTATCGATTGAGACAGGGGTGAACTATGGCTACACCTTC
-,-,TRBJ1-5,TRBV12-5,CASARWGQPQHF,TGTGCTAGTGCCCGATGGGGTCAGCCCCAGCATTTT
once,TRBD2,TRBJ2-1,TRBV7-8,CASSDALLGASGSVYNEQFF,TGTGCCAGCAGCGATGCCCTCCTTGGGGCTAGCGGGAGTGTTTACAATGAGCAGTTCTTC
-,-,TRBJ2-5,TRBV5-1,CASSLISGVQETQYF,TGCGCCAGCAGCTTGATATCGGGGGTACAAGAGACCCAGTACTTC
-,-,TRBJ2-1,TRBV21-1,CASSKVSPEQFF,TGTGCCAGCAGCAAAGTCTCGCCTGAGCAGTTCTTC
-,-,TRBJ2-7,TRBV19,CASSDPYEQYF,TGTGCCAGTAGTGACCCCTACGAGCAGTACTTC
-,-,TRBJ2-2,TRBV7-6,CASSLEANTGELFF,TGTGCCAGCAGCTTAGAGGCGAACACCGGGGAGCTGTTTTTT
-,TRBD1,TRBJ2-7,TRBV5-5,CASSLGPGQGSLEQYF,TGTGCCAGCAGCTTGGGACCGGGACAGGGCTCTCTGGAGCAGTACTTC
-,-,TRBJ2-7,TRBV6-6,CASSSGLGEQYF,TGTGCCAGCAGTTCAGGGTTGGGAGAGCAGTACTTC
-,-,TRBJ2-2,TRBV4-3,CASSHREYGELFF,TGCGCCAGCAGCCACCGAGAATACGGGGAGCTGTTTTTT
-,-,TRBJ2-7,TRBV30,CAWNQANTYEQYF,TGTGCCTGGAACCAGGCCAACACCTACGAGCAGTACTTC
once,-,TRBJ2-1,TRBV27,CASTTWDNEQFF,TGTGCCAGCACAACTTGGGACAATGAGCAGTTCTTC
-,TRBD2,TRBJ2-5,TRBV9,CASSADGLATQYF,TGTGCCAGCAGCGCAGATGGACTAGCGACCCAGTACTTC
once,-,TRBJ2-3,TRBV7-8,CASSLAGQASTDTQYF,TGTGCCAGCAGCTTAGCAGGGCAGGCTAGCACAGATACGCAGTATTTT
-,TRBD2,TRBJ2-7,TRBV7-9,CASSSPGLAYEQYF,TGTGCCAGCAGCTCCCCTGGACTAGCTTACGAGCAGTACTTC
-,TRBD1,TRBJ1-3,TRBV6-5,CASSVDRPSGNTIYF,TGTGCCAGCAGTGTGGACAGGCCGTCTGGAAACACCATATATTTT
-,TRBD2,TRBJ2-5,TRBV4-1,CASSHGLAGAVIEETQYF,TGCGCCAGCAGCCATGGACTAGCGGGAGCGGTTATCGAAGAGACCCAGTACTTC
-,-,TRBJ1-2,TRBV5-6,CASSLARSYGYTF,TGTGCCAGCAGCTTGGCCAGAAGCTATGGCTACACCTTC
-,-,TRBJ2-1,TRBV5-6,CASSLSFSYNEQFF,TGTGCCAGCAGCTTAAGCTTTTCCTACAATGAGCAGTTCTTC
-,TRBD2,TRBJ2-3,TRBV6-6,CASSYSGGPTDTQYF,TGTGCCAGCAGTTACAGCGGGGGGCCGACAGATACGCAGTATTTT
-,TRBD1,TRBJ2-7,TRBV9,CASSPRDSYYEQYF,TGTGCCAGCAGCCCCCGGGACAGCTACTACGAGCAGTACTTC
-,-,TRBJ2-7,TRBV4-3,CASSQEGGVEDYEQYF,TGCGCCAGCAGCCAAGAAGGTGGGGTCGAGGACTACGAGCAGTACTTC
-,-,TRBJ2-7,TRBV27,CASSLTPYEQYF,TGTGCCAGCAGTTTAACCCCCTACGAGCAGTACTTC
-,-,TRBJ2-7,TRBV5-1,CASSLAGRGAYEQYF,TGCGCCAGCAGCTTGGCCGGGCGAGGGGCGTACGAGCAGTACTTC
-,-,TRBJ1-1,TRBV6-5,CASMNREITEAFF,TGTGCCAGCATGAACAGGGAGATCACTGAAGCTTTCTTT
-,-,TRBJ1-1,TRBV5-4,CASSQDGGTGTEAFF,TGTGCCAGCAGCCAGGACGGAGGGACTGGCACTGAAGCTTTCTTT
-,TRBD1,TRBJ1-4,TRBV27,CASSYGQGGKLFF,TGTGCCAGCAGTTACGGACAGGGGGGAAAACTGTTTTTT
once,-,TRBJ2-7,TRBV7-2,CASSLDPGNYEQYF,TGTGCCAGCAGCTTAGATCCGGGTAACTACGAGCAGTACTTC
-,-,TRBJ2-5,TRBV5-6,CASSLESREETQYF,TGTGCCAGCAGCTTGGAGTCCAGGGAAGAGACCCAGTACTTC
-,-,TRBJ2-6,TRBV9,CASSVEDRPGSGANVLTF,TGTGCCAGCAGCGTAGAAGACAGGCCCGGATCTGGGGCCAACGTCCTGACTTTC
-,-,TRBJ1-4,TRBV4-3,CASSPAGSGPLNEKLFF,TGCGCCAGCAGCCCGGCAGGGTCAGGGCCGCTGAATGAAAAACTGTTTTTT
-,TRBD1,TRBJ1-1,TRBV9,CASSPGDRQQNTEAFF,TGTGCCAGCAGTCCTGGGGACAGACAACAGAACACTGAAGCTTTCTTT
once,-,TRBJ1-5,TRBV6-5,CASSYDYNQPQHF,TGTGCCAGCAGTTACGATTATAACCAGCCCCAGCATTTT
-,TRBD1,TRBJ1-2,TRBV6-4,CANRGGAHGYTF,TGTGCCAACAGGGGGGGGGCGCATGGCTACACCTTC